This is a list of T cell receptor beta chains from one sample in a study of shared clonotypes between healthy human individuals. Some clones are missing from TCRdb's copy, which holds only in-frame ones; the method was immunoSEQ multiplex PCR. The sample has about 1.9 million clones, about 93% seen once. The sample taken for sequencing was naive CD8+ T cells from PBMCs. These receptors originate from a man between 18 and 35 years old in good health. Some clones in this sample may be carry-over from other donors' samples. Each CDR3 is given with its conserved first and last residue.

>TRBJ2-7|TRBV4-3
CASSQKEDSEQYF
>TRBJ2-1|TRBV9
CASSVAGPSYNEQFF
>TRBJ2-7|TRBV27
CASRRSGTSLPYEQYF
>TRBJ2-7|TRBV9
CASSVGLAGLYEQYF
>TRBJ1-2|TRBV11-2
CASSPTGNYGYTF
>TRBJ2-1|TRBV9
CASSDDLHLRNEQFF
>TRBJ2-7|TRBV10-3
CAISGGDRPYEQYF
>TRBJ1-3|TRBV28
CACRLDRSGNTIYF
>TRBJ1-3|TRBV7-9
CASSFLSGQVGSGNTIYF
>TRBJ2-5|TRBV27
CASGTGDGQETQYF
>TRBJ2-7|TRBV29-1
CSVEDREGAYEQYF
>TRBJ1-2|TRBV19
CASSIRRRRDYGYTF
>TRBJ2-6|TRBV19
CASSIMMIRVWPTSGANVLTF
>TRBJ2-1|TRBV27
CASSLTYYNEQFF
>TRBJ1-1|TRBV6-5
CASWGGTTEAFF
>TRBJ1-1|TRBV29-1
CSVEEQGIGYTEAFF
>TRBJ1-2|TRBV14
CASSQERQGGAGYTF
>TRBJ1-5|TRBV19
CASRGQGVRQPQHF
>TRBJ1-3|TRBV5-5
CASSWVEGVNTIYF
>TRBJ2-7|TRBV6-5
CASSYSSGRAAEQYF
>TRBJ1-1|TRBV27
CASSTPLNTEAFF
>TRBJ2-3|TRBV7-9
CASSLAGLAGDRGDTQYF
>TRBJ2-1|TRBV19
CASSQTSGSYNEQFF
>TRBJ2-3|TRBV6-1
CASMGHPDFTDTQYF
>TRBJ2-2|TRBV9
CASSISRTGELFF
>TRBJ2-1|TRBV12-5
CASGLGGSSYNEQFF
>TRBJ2-1|TRBV4-1
CASSQDVEAGAYNEQFF
>TRBJ2-7|TRBV27
CASSYGDGTYEQYF
>TRBJ2-7|TRBV11-2
CASSLVTRSSYEQYF
>TRBJ2-7|TRBV28
CASRLLSPYEQYF
>TRBJ2-7|TRBV27
CAGSFEGRRYEQYF
>TRBJ2-2|TRBV4-2
CASSQVGQRGGELFF
>TRBJ2-7|TRBV27
CASRAGVTEAYEQYF
>TRBJ2-3|TRBV9
CASSPERGISDTQYF
>TRBJ2-7|TRBV4-1
CASSQGLNGPYEQYF
>TRBJ1-5|TRBV6-1
CASSEGRAIKSNQPQHF
>TRBJ2-6|TRBV27
CASSPRQVIASGANVLTF
>TRBJ1-1|TRBV5-6
CASSLGMNTEAFF
>TRBJ2-3|TRBV6-5
CASSPQRGSPDTQYF
>TRBJ2-2|TRBV13
CASSLGPPVFTGELFF
>TRBJ2-3|TRBV9
CASRTSGSVTDTQYF
>TRBJ1-3|TRBV19
CASSIFNSGNTIYF
>TRBJ2-1|TRBV11-2
CASSLGRGNEQFF
>TRBJ2-1|TRBV10-3
CAISEGLGPEQFF
>TRBJ2-2|TRBV4-1
CASSRPDRDHTGELFF
>TRBJ2-3|TRBV19
CASSIATSSHTDTQYF
>TRBJ2-2|TRBV28
CASTLDQFNFNTGELFF
>TRBJ2-1|TRBV7-6
CASSLYTSGSDEQFF
>TRBJ2-1|TRBV7-9
CASSLVLGIYNEQFF
>TRBJ1-1|TRBV18
CASSAEGYTEAFF
>TRBJ2-7|TRBV5-1
CASSLWAGGWFEQYF
>TRBJ2-2|TRBV5-7
CASTEYPYTGELFF
>TRBJ1-2|TRBV27
CATGPGGSYTF
>TRBJ1-2|TRBV5-1
CASSSQSGGTGGFRYGYTF
>TRBJ2-7|TRBV7-9
CASSPRGLDEQYF